The clone carrying this TCR beta chain appeared a few times. The antigen remains unidentified. MiXCR, run by TCRdb on the RACE reads, gives a single entry per CDR3 protein. Of more than 300,000 distinct CDR3 sequences detected, 5% to 6.5% appear once; the ten largest clones hold around 8.6%. The data derive from a study of human T cells and chemical hapten exposure. The germline V gene has CDR1 LGHNA and CDR2 YSLEER. This CDR3 is built from 14 residues. V was cut by 4 bases and J by 4 bases, with 13 bases left in between. Study-wide results and limits: Because they had alopecia, donors may respond immunologically unlike healthy people.

Time point given: pre-sensitization, week 0. Treatment noted: therapeutic diphenylcyclopropenone sensitization with weekly scalp DPC. This rearrangement joins TRBV4-3 to TRBJ1-2; a weak D match, TRBD1 (5 bases). Sample: whole blood, taken in connection with sensitization to the hapten diphenylcyclopropenone (DPC). The sequence came from a woman in her late teens or twenties with alopecia areata. Some clones in this sample may be carry-over from other donors' samples. CDR3 residues: CASSPGTGVYGYTF. DNA for the CDR3: TGCGCCAGCAGCCCAGGGACGGGAGTCTATGGCTACACCTTC.